The clone carrying this T cell receptor (beta chain) was counted many times. Its matching antigen is unknown. This entry comes from a study of CD8 T cells in ankylosing spondylitis. Via MiXCR, TCRdb re-called the 5' RACE reads, giving one row per CDR3 protein. The sample includes under 200,000 distinct CDR3 sequences, around 13% of them seen just once. V was pared by 3 bases and J by 4 bases, with 8 bases between. This CDR3 region has 13 residues. Notes on the study in general: A TCR beta motif of 8 or 9 highly homologous variants appeared characteristic of ankylosing spondylitis blood.

This chain joins TRBV12-3 or TRBV12-4 and TRBJ2-3; D gene ambiguous. The sample was blood, either unsorted or a sorted T cell fraction (not recorded which). This TCR was sampled from a female donor with ankylosing spondylitis or in good health (not recorded which). Here the CDR3 reads CASSLSGADTQYF. In DNA, the CDR3 is TGTGCCAGCAGTTTGAGTGGTGCAGATACGCAGTATTTT.